The rows below give T cell receptor beta chains drawn from one sample of a study of T cells in Graves' hyperthyroidism and ophthalmopathy. TCRdb ran MiXCR on the multiplex PCR reads and lists one entry per CDR3 protein. This table holds 200,000 to 250,000 distinct CDR3 sequences, about 16% found once. What was sequenced was blood. The receptor set was obtained from a woman between 18 and 29 years old with Graves' ophthalmopathy. Both conserved end residues are part of each CDR3. The order of the fields is clone size, J gene, D gene, V gene, CDR3 protein, CDR3 DNA. A D gene is named only where the DNA matches it firmly. The listing skips clone size in some rows; elsewhere it reads once, few, many or a size class.

many,TRBJ2-6,-,TRBV11-2,CASSVRGDSSSGANVLTF,TGTGCCAGCAGCGTACGCGGTGACTCTAGCTCTGGGGCCAACGTCCTGACTTTC
few,TRBJ1-5,-,TRBV28,CASSSRRPQHF,TGTGCCAGCAGTTCAAGACGGCCCCAGCATTTT
many,TRBJ1-2,-,TRBV6-1,CASSPYNRATNYGYTF,TGTGCCAGCAGTCCTTATAACCGAGCAACAAACTATGGCTACACCTTC
many,TRBJ1-6,-,TRBV12-3/TRBV12-4,CASSLNGPVGHSPLHF,TGTGCCAGCAGTTTGAATGGGCCCGTTGGCCATTCACCCCTCCACTTT
many,TRBJ2-7,-,TRBV29-1,CSVEDPDSPYEQYF,TGCAGCGTTGAAGATCCAGATTCTCCGTACGAGCAGTACTTC
once,TRBJ2-7,TRBD1,TRBV10-1,CASSSTGYEQHF,TGCGCCAGCAGTTCGACAGGGTACGAGCAGCACTTC
-,TRBJ2-5,-,TRBV12-3/TRBV12-4,CASSPAVGTQYF,TGTGCCAGCAGCCCTGCCGTCGGGACCCAGTACTTC
-,TRBJ2-7,-,TRBV9,CASSGTDNPNYEQYF,TGTGCCAGCAGCGGGACGGATAATCCAAATTACGAGCAGTACTTC
many,TRBJ2-1,-,TRBV27,CASSLSPRNEQFF,TGTGCCAGCAGTTTATCGCCCCGGAATGAGCAGTTCTTC
-,TRBJ2-1,TRBD2,TRBV20-1,CSARGTSGSWGWNEQFF,TGCAGTGCTAGAGGGACTAGCGGGAGCTGGGGCTGGAATGAGCAGTTCTTC
many,TRBJ1-1,-,TRBV28,CASSFSFGNTEAFF,TGTGCCAGCAGTTTTTCGTTTGGGAACACTGAAGCTTTCTTT
many,TRBJ2-5,TRBD2,TRBV7-2,CASSSPAGRQETQYF,TGTGCCAGCAGCTCACCAGCGGGGAGGCAAGAGACCCAGTACTTC
many,TRBJ1-2,-,TRBV7-9,CASSGDIRFYGYTF,TGTGCCAGCAGCGGGGACATCCGATTCTATGGCTACACCTTC
many,TRBJ1-1,-,TRBV27,CASSPRGGATEAFF,TGTGCCAGCAGTCCCCGAGGGGGGGCCACTGAAGCTTTCTTT
few,TRBJ1-1,-,TRBV3-1,CASSQGLNSEAFF,TGTGCCAGCAGCCAAGGGCTGAACTCTGAAGCTTTCTTT
many,TRBJ1-1,TRBD1,TRBV28,CASSSRTGAEAFF,TGTGCCAGCAGTTCTCGGACAGGGGCTGAAGCTTTCTTT
few,TRBJ2-1,-,TRBV5-6,CASSSPGSGYNEQFF,TGTGCCAGCAGCTCCCCGGGTAGCGGTTACAATGAGCAGTTCTTC
-,TRBJ2-2,TRBD1,TRBV4-1,CASSQDPGTGDTGELFF,TGCGCCAGCAGCCAAGATCCCGGGACAGGGGACACCGGGGAGCTGTTTTTT
many,TRBJ2-3,TRBD2,TRBV7-2,CASSPGTSGGTDTQYF,TGTGCCAGCAGCCCTGGGACTAGCGGGGGCACAGATACGCAGTATTTT
-,TRBJ1-2,TRBD1,TRBV7-2,CASSNRQGAKGGYTF,TGTGCCAGCAGTAATCGACAGGGGGCGAAGGGTGGCTACACCTTC
-,TRBJ1-2,TRBD1,TRBV7-9,CASSQVPGGSVYTF,TGTGCCAGCAGCCAAGTCCCAGGGGGTTCAGTCTACACCTTC
few,TRBJ1-4,-,TRBV28,CASRIVGGNEKLFF,TGTGCCAGCAGAATCGTAGGGGGGAATGAAAAACTGTTTTTT
many,TRBJ1-1,-,TRBV6-2/TRBV6-3,CASSFIRDGTEAFF,TGTGCCAGCAGTTTCATCAGGGACGGCACTGAAGCTTTCTTT
many,TRBJ2-5,TRBD1,TRBV5-1,CASSRNTGGGETQYF,TGCGCCAGCAGCCGTAATACAGGGGGCGGAGAGACCCAGTACTTC
many,TRBJ2-7,TRBD1,TRBV28,CASSSGTADEQYF,TGTGCCAGCAGTTCTGGGACAGCCGACGAGCAGTACTTC
many,TRBJ2-2,-,TRBV27,CASSFEANTGELFF,TGTGCCAGCAGTTTTGAGGCGAACACCGGGGAGCTGTTTTTT
many,TRBJ2-5,-,TRBV10-3,CAISVAGPQETQYF,TGTGCCATCAGTGTCGCAGGGCCTCAAGAGACCCAGTACTTC
many,TRBJ2-5,TRBD2,TRBV4-1,CASSQVAGGRLTQYF,TGCGCCAGCAGCCAAGTAGCGGGGGGTAGATTAACCCAGTACTTC
many,TRBJ2-3,TRBD2,TRBV29-1,CSTVVAGGTDTQYF,TGCAGCACCGTAGTAGCGGGAGGTACGGATACGCAGTATTTT
few,TRBJ2-4,-,TRBV5-4,CASSRTQESIQYF,TGTGCCAGCAGCAGAACACAGGAAAGCATTCAGTACTTC
-,TRBJ1-6,-,TRBV10-2,CASRPHSTGRNSPLHF,TGCGCCAGCAGACCCCACTCGACGGGACGTAATTCACCCCTCCACTTT
many,TRBJ2-7,-,TRBV28,CASRFWGSVGEQYF,TGTGCCAGCAGGTTTTGGGGCTCGGTGGGGGAGCAGTACTTC
many,TRBJ1-1,-,TRBV19,CASSRTASSLEAFF,TGTGCCAGTAGTAGGACAGCAAGTTCCTTAGAAGCTTTCTTT
few,TRBJ1-3,-,TRBV2,CASNEVPGNTIYF,TGTGCCAGCAATGAGGTCCCTGGAAACACCATATATTTT